This T cell receptor beta chain was profiled in a study of OX40 agonist ivuxolimab in advanced cancers. Data came from immunoSEQ multiplex PCR; TCRdb stores just in-frame clones and leaves some out. The table includes some 98,000 clones, 91% detected once. This CDR3 spans 15 amino acids. Between the trimmed V and J ends, which lost 0 bases and 7 bases, there was a span of 12 bases. Germline CDR1 and CDR2: SGHVS and FNYEAQ. This clone was recorded only once. The receptor comes from an adult with an advanced solid tumor such as melanoma, head and neck, liver or kidney cancer. Sequenced here: CD4+ or CD8+ T cells sorted from blood, sampled in a trial of the OX40 agonist ivuxolimab. The rearrangement uses TRBV7-6 and TRBJ1-4; maybe TRBD1 (6 bases). Here the CDR3 reads CASSLAAGTLEKLFF. The CDR3, as DNA: TGTGCCAGCAGCTTAGCGGCCGGGACACTTGAAAAACTGTTTTTT.